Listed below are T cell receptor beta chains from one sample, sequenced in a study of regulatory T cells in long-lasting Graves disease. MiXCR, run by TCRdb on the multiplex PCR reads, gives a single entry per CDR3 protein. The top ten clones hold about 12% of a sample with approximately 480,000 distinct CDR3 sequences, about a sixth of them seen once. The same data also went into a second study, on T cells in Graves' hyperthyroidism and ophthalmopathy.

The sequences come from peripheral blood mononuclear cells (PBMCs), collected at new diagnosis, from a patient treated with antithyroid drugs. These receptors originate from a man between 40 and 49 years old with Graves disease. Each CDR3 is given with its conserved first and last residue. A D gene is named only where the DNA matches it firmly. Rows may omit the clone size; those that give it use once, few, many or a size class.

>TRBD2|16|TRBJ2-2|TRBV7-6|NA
CASSSFGGANTGELFF
TGTGCCAGCAGCTCCTTCGGGGGGGCTAACACCGGGGAGCTGTTTTTT
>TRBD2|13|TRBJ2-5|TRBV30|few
CAWSVGGTKTQYF
TGTGCCTGGAGTGTGGGGGGGACGAAGACCCAGTACTTC
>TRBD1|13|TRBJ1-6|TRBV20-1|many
CSITGTGISPLHF
TGCAGTATAACCGGGACAGGAATTTCACCCCTCCACTTT
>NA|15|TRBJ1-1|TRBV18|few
CASSAKGEGNTEAFF
TGTGCCAGCTCTGCTAAAGGCGAGGGGAACACTGAAGCTTTCTTT
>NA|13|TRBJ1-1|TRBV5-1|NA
CASSPEVNTEAFF
TGCGCCAGCAGCCCGGAGGTGAACACTGAAGCTTTCTTT
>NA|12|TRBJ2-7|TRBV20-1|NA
CSALAERNEQYF
TGCAGTGCTCTGGCGGAGAGGAACGAGCAGTACTTC
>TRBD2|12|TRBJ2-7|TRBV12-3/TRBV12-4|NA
CASGGLAYEQYF
TGTGCCAGCGGGGGACTAGCCTACGAGCAGTACTTC
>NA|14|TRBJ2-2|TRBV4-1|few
CASKGESNAGELFF
TGTGCCAGCAAAGGGGAATCGAATGCCGGGGAGCTGTTTTTT
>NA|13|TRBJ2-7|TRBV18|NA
CASSPLGESEQYF
TGTGCCAGCTCACCACTAGGGGAGAGCGAGCAGTACTTC
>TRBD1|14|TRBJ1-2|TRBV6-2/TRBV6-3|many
CASSYDYEGAGYTF
TGTGCCAGCAGTTACGACTATGAGGGGGCGGGATACACCTTC
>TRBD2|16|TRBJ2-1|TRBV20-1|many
CSARPVSRGFYNEQFF
TGCAGTGCTCGCCCGGTTTCGCGGGGGTTCTACAATGAGCAGTTCTTC
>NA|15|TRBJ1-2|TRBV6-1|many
CASTLPGDYNYGYTF
TGTGCCAGTACCCTGCCGGGAGATTATAACTATGGCTACACCTTC
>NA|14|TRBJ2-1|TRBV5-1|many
CASSYVVGVNEQFF
TGCGCCAGCAGTTATGTTGTAGGGGTCAATGAGCAGTTCTTC
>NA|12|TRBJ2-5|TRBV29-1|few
CSVDGLVETQYF
TGCAGCGTTGACGGGCTTGTAGAGACCCAGTACTTC
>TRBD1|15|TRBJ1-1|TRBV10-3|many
CAVGTAKKSNTEAFF
TGTGCCGTGGGGACAGCAAAAAAGTCGAACACTGAAGCTTTCTTT
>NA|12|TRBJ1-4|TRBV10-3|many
CAISEPEKGLFF
TGTGCCATCAGTGAGCCGGAAAAGGGACTGTTTTTT
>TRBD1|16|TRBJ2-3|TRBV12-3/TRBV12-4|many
CASSFPSGQGPDTQYF
TGTGCCAGCAGTTTTCCTTCCGGACAGGGGCCAGATACGCAGTATTTT
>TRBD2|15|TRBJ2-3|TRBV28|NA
CAGRTSGGIPYTQYF
TGTGCCGGGAGGACTAGCGGGGGGATTCCGTATACGCAGTATTTT
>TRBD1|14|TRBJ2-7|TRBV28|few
CASSLTGALVEQYF
TGTGCCAGCAGTTTGACAGGGGCCCTTGTAGAGCAGTACTTC
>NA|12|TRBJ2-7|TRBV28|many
CASSIVTYEQYF
TGTGCCAGCAGCATCGTGACCTACGAGCAGTACTTC
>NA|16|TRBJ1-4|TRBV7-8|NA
CASRSDTGLPNEKLFF
TGTGCCAGCAGGTCAGACACGGGGCTTCCTAATGAAAAACTGTTTTTT
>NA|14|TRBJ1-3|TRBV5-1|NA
CASSLDVGGNTIYF
TGCGCCAGCAGCCTGGACGTCGGAGGAAACACCATATATTTT
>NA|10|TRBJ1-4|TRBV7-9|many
CASSSEKLFF
TGTGCCAGCAGCTCGGAAAAACTGTTTTTT
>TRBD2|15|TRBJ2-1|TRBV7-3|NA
CASSLASGGPNEQFF
TGTGCCAGCAGCTTAGCTAGCGGGGGTCCCAATGAGCAGTTCTTC
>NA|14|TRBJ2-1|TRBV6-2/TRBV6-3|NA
CASRPSADLNEQFF
TGTGCCAGCAGGCCTAGCGCGGATCTTAATGAGCAGTTCTTC
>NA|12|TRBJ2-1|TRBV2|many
CASEGPYNEQFF
TGTGCCAGCGAGGGTCCGTACAATGAGCAGTTCTTC
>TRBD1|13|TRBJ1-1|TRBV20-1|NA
CSASGQANTEAFF
TGCAGTGCTTCGGGACAGGCGAACACTGAAGCTTTCTTT
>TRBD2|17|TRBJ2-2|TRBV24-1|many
CATSDLPGLVNTGELFF
TGTGCCACCAGTGATTTACCGGGACTAGTGAACACCGGGGAGCTGTTTTTT
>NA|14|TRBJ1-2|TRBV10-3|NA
CAISESARNYGYTF
TGTGCCATCAGTGAGTCTGCTCGGAACTATGGCTACACCTTC
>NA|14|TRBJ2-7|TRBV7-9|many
CASSLDWQGYEQYF
TGTGCCAGCAGCTTAGATTGGCAGGGCTACGAGCAGTACTTC
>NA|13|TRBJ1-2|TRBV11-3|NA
CASSSKGGYGYTF
TGTGCCAGCAGCTCCAAAGGGGGCTATGGCTACACCTTC
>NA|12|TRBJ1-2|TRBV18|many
CASSPDRAGYTF
TGTGCCAGCTCACCAGACCGGGCTGGCTACACCTTC